The T cell receptor beta chain described here comes from a study of beta chain features in type 1 diabetes. Study-wide findings and caveats: cDNA-based sequencing might over-represent cells highly expressing TCR. The VDJ junctions of type 1 diabetes patients carried fewer insertions and more deletions. Across all four CD4+ subsets, people with type 1 diabetes showed modestly shorter TCRB CDR3s. Naive, central memory and regulatory TCRB repertoires appeared more similar among patients than healthy donors.

The authors reverse transcribed all of the isolated RNA, so sequencing captured expressed TCRB transcripts. Sequencing was performed with immunoSEQ multiplex PCR; in TCRdb, only in-frame clones are kept and a portion is missing. Seen here are 200,000 to 300,000 clones, about a fifth observed once, and the top ten hold approximately 0.029%. Germline V gene data show CDR1 as SGHDN and CDR2 as FVKESK. Trimming took 4 bases from V and 6 from J, leaving 12 bases between them. This CDR3 comprises 13 residues. Comment on this clone: Its specificity is unknown.

This TCR was sampled from a woman in her forties with type 1 diabetes. V is TRBV14 and J is TRBJ1-2; unclear D gene. Sequenced material: naive CD4+ T cells from blood. CDR3 sequence: CASSPRSGNGYTF. The CDR3 DNA follows: TGTGCCAGCAGCCCAAGATCCGGGAATGGCTACACCTTC.